A selection of T cell receptor beta chains follows, all from one sample in a study of vaccination and CD4 T cells after COVID-19. These receptors' antigens are unknown. TCRdb used MiXCR to reprocess the PCR reads, holding one entry per CDR3 protein. The profile shows about 14,000 distinct CDR3 sequences, approximately 45% of them singletons. Input material: cultured CD4+ T cells from blood. Every receptor here comes from a human donor with COVID-19. The CDR3 runs from the conserved cysteine through the conserved F or W. Each record gives: D gene, V gene, clone size, J gene, CDR3 protein, CDR3 DNA. A D gene is named only where the DNA matches it firmly. Only part of the rows carry a size: once, few, many, or a class if the clone is expanded.

>TRBD2|TRBV19|few|TRBJ2-3
CASSIAGGGSPDTQYF
TGTGCCAGTAGTATTGCCGGGGGGGGGTCCCCAGATACGCAGTATTTT
>TRBD1|TRBV6-1|-|TRBJ1-5
CASTHPSGTGGGQPQHF
TGTGCCAGCACCCACCCGTCCGGGACAGGGGGCGGTCAGCCCCAGCATTTT
>-|TRBV10-3|-|TRBJ2-6
CAISESDRGVFSGSGANVLTF
TGTGCCATCAGTGAGTCAGATAGGGGGGTGTTTAGCGGCTCTGGGGCCAACGTCCTGACTTTC
>TRBD1|TRBV24-1|few|TRBJ1-5
CATSDPSTGSNQPQHF
TGTGCCACCAGTGACCCTTCGACAGGGAGCAATCAGCCCCAGCATTTT
>TRBD1|TRBV6-5|-|TRBJ1-5
CASSYSARQGGQPQHF
TGTGCCAGCAGTTACTCCGCGCGACAGGGAGGTCAGCCCCAGCATTTT
>-|TRBV15|-|TRBJ2-3
CATSRRRDSGPGFDTQYF
TGTGCCACCAGCAGACGCCGGGACTCCGGCCCGGGCTTCGATACGCAGTATTTT
>-|TRBV2|-|TRBJ1-1
CASRNDGTEAFF
TGTGCCAGCAGAAACGATGGAACTGAAGCTTTCTTT
>TRBD1|TRBV6-1|-|TRBJ1-2
CASSLTFSGQGAGGYTF
TGTGCCAGCAGCCTCACATTTTCGGGACAGGGGGCGGGTGGCTACACCTTC
>-|TRBV7-6|-|TRBJ2-2
CASSEGFPGELFF
TGTGCTAGCAGCGAGGGATTCCCCGGGGAGCTGTTTTTT
>-|TRBV5-1|-|TRBJ2-2
CASSLESAGTGELFF
TGCGCCAGCAGCTTGGAATCGGCGGGGACCGGGGAGCTGTTTTTT